This T cell receptor beta chain was retrieved from a study of T cell changes during pregnancy in multiple sclerosis. The CDR3 spans 15 residues. The germline gives CDR1 GTSNPN, CDR2 SVGIG (reference sequence). Trimming removed 1 base from V and 3 bases from J; junction bases left unmatched: 3. The table came from immunoSEQ multiplex PCR; TCRdb's copy has only in-frame clones and leaves some out. The table includes roughly 20,000 clones, more than 75% detected once. The receptor was isolated from a female donor in good health, enrolled as a control in a pregnancy study. The input for sequencing was CD4+ T cells from peripheral blood mononuclear cells, taken in the first trimester of pregnancy. V usage is TRBV30 and J usage is TRBJ1-3; 10 bases line up with TRBD1. CDR3 DNA sequence: TGTGCCTGGAGTGGACAGGGGGCGAGTGGAAACACCATATATTTT. This sequence encodes CAWSGQGASGNTIYF.